These 29 T cell receptor beta chains share one sample of origin, sequenced in a study of CD8 T cells in Susac syndrome. cDNA came from around 0.5 to 1 ug RNA primed by random hexamers. TCRdb re-called the immunoSEQ multiplex PCR reads through MiXCR, storing one row per CDR3 protein. The top ten clones hold over 0.35% of a sample with about 110,000 distinct CDR3 sequences, approximately 95% of them seen once. The sample taken for sequencing was CD8+ T cells from PBMCs. The receptors here all came from a human donor with Susac syndrome.

The chain uses TRBV12-3 or TRBV12-4 and TRBJ1-5; D is ambiguous. The ends were cut back, 3 bases at V and 6 bases at J, with 3 bases in the middle. This CDR3 is 11 amino acids long. The CDR3 loop is CASSLGQPQHF. The CDR3 coding sequence is TGTGCCAGCAGTTTGGGTCAGCCCCAGCATTTT.

V and J are TRBV27 and TRBJ1-2, with D possibly TRBD1 on 6 matching bases. The CDR3 has 13 residues. V lost 5 bases, J lost 8 bases, and 15 bases lay in between. Germline-derived CDR1 and CDR2 are MNHEY and SMNVEV (reference sequence). The CDR3 bases are TGTGCCAGCAGTCCGAGACAGGCTAGAGGCTACACCTTC. Its translation is CASSPRQARGYTF.

The J gene is TRBJ1-2, the V gene TRBV5-1; TRBD1 is a possible D gene (5 bases). The CDR3 is 12 amino acids. The V gene lost 10 bases and the J gene lost 8 bases, with 18 bases spanning the gap. Germline V CDR1 and CDR2: SGHRS, YFSETQ. CDR3 sequence: CASARGGDGYTF. CDR3 coding DNA: TGCGCCTCGGCCCGGGGAGGGGACGGCTACACCTTC.

The chain couples TRBV7-9 to TRBJ1-2; a possible D gene is TRBD1 (5 bases). The germline CDR1 and CDR2 sequences are SEHNR and FQNEAQ (reference sequence). V was clipped by 8 bases and J by 2 bases, with 12 bases between them. The CDR3 contains 13 residues. The CDR3 region has the DNA TGTGCCAGCTCCCGGGACGAGAACTATGGCTACACCTTC. Translating it yields CASSRDENYGYTF.

The J gene is TRBJ1-2, the V gene TRBV12-3 or TRBV12-4; 8 bases map to TRBD1. Trimming took 1 base from V and 8 from J; bases not matched to a gene: 3. The CDR3 sequence is 13 residues long. CDR3 coding DNA: TGTGCCAGCAGTTTAGGGACAGGGAACGGCTACACCTTC. As protein: CASSLGTGNGYTF.

The chain combines TRBV5-6 with TRBJ2-1; D is possibly TRBD1 (5 bases). The V gene lost 4 bases and the J gene lost 4 bases, with 9 bases spanning the gap. CDR3 length: 13 residues. CDR1 is SGHDT and CDR2 is YYEEEE in the germline V gene. CDR3 in DNA: TGTGCCAGCAGCCAGGACACGTACAATGAGCAGTTCTTC. Encoded protein: CASSQDTYNEQFF.

The chain employs TRBV20-1 and TRBJ1-3; no reliable D call. CDR3 length equals 17 residues. The V and J ends lost 6 bases and 0 bases respectively, with 21 bases between them. Germline V gene sequence: CDR1 DFQATT, CDR2 SNEGSKA (reference sequence). The CDR3 coding sequence is TGCAGTGCCAACGCCCCGGGCCCAGGCCCCTCTGGAAACACCATATATTTT. It codes for CSANAPGPGPSGNTIYF.

In DNA, the CDR3 is TGTGCCAGTAGTGTGAGCGGGGGGGCCCCGGAGACCCAGTACTTC. Encoded protein: CASSVSGGAPETQYF. V is TRBV19 and J is TRBJ2-5, with 10 bases identical to TRBD2. This CDR3 is built from 15 residues. The germline V gene has CDR1 LNHDA and CDR2 SQIVND (reference sequence). V gave up 5 bases and J gave up 5 bases; unmatched junction bases: 8.

This chain uses TRBV7-3 with TRBJ1-2; D possibly corresponds to TRBD1 (5 bases). V gave up 9 bases and J gave up 8 bases, with 19 bases separating them. Germline assignment: CDR1 SGHTA and CDR2 FQGTGA. CDR3 length: 13 amino acids. Written as DNA, the CDR3 is TGTGCCAGTGGCGAAGGGGCAGGGCAAGGCTACACCTTC. It specifies CASGEGAGQGYTF.

The chain recombines TRBV4-3 with TRBJ2-7, with D perhaps matching TRBD2 (6 bases). Germline CDR1 is LGHNA and CDR2 is YSLEER. The CDR3 is 15 residues long. Trimming pared 7 bases from V and 5 bases from J, leaving 21 bases between. The CDR3 loop is CASKHSRGGGDEQYF. The CDR3 coding sequence is TGCGCCAGCAAGCACTCGCGGGGTGGCGGGGACGAGCAGTACTTC.

This clonotype was found a few times. The CDR3 DNA sequence: TGCGCCAGCAGCCAAGACGGGCTAGAGGCCGATGAGCAGTTCTTC. It codes for CASSQDGLEADEQFF. This chain connects TRBV4-1 to TRBJ2-1; D is unclear. The CDR3 loop spans 15 amino acids. The germline V gene encodes CDR1 MGHRA and CDR2 YSYEKL. The germline V and J ends were trimmed by 0 bases and 8 bases, with 14 bases remaining between them.

This chain connects TRBV19 to TRBJ2-2; 7 bases map to TRBD2. V lost 3 bases to trimming and J lost 3 bases; unmatched junction nucleotides: 4. CDR3 length equals 15 residues. The V gene's germline CDR1 is LNHDA and CDR2 SQIVND (reference sequence). In nucleotides, the CDR3 is TGTGCCAGTAGTATTTATGGGGGGGACACCGGGGAGCTGTTTTTT. It encodes CASSIYGGDTGELFF.

CDR3: CASSLRGTQRIADTQYF. The CDR3 DNA reads as TGTGCCAGCAGCCTAAGGGGGACCCAACGAATCGCAGATACGCAGTATTTT. The chain combines TRBV7-2 with TRBJ2-3, with a tentative D call TRBD1 (6 bases). V gave up 5 bases and J gave up 4 bases, with 22 bases separating them. The germline V gene encodes CDR1 SGHTA and CDR2 FQGNSA. This CDR3 contains 17 residues.

This sequence joins TRBV20-1 and TRBJ1-2, with D perhaps TRBD1 (5 bases). Between the trimmed V and J ends, which lost 0 bases and 4 bases, there was a span of 12 bases. Per the germline V gene, CDR1 is DFQATT and CDR2 is SNEGSKA (reference sequence). CDR3 size: 14 residues. As DNA, the CDR3 is TGCAGTGCTAGAGATCGGGGCAGAGCCTATGGCTACACCTTC. It translates to CSARDRGRAYGYTF.

V gene TRBV20-1 combines with J gene TRBJ2-7, with 11 bases aligning to TRBD1. V lost 3 bases to trimming and J lost 3 bases; unmatched junction nucleotides: 10. CDR1 is DFQATT and CDR2 is SNEGSKA in the germline V gene (reference sequence). The CDR3 has 16 residues. The CDR3 protein is CSARDRGPSGGYEQYF. CDR3 nucleotides: TGCAGTGCTAGGGACAGGGGGCCTTCGGGGGGCTACGAGCAGTACTTC.

The chain couples TRBV5-1 to TRBJ1-2; D ambiguous. V lost 1 base, J lost 7 bases, and 8 bases lay in between. Germline assignment: CDR1 SGHRS and CDR2 YFSETQ. CDR3 size: 12 residues. The CDR3 region has the DNA TGCGCCAGCAGCTTGTATGGCGGTGGCTACACCTTC. It is translated as CASSLYGGGYTF.

This rearrangement joins TRBV11-2 to TRBJ2-2, with 10 bases fitting TRBD1. The CDR3 has 15 residues. Germline V gene data show CDR1 as SGHAT and CDR2 as FQNNGV. V lost 4 bases, J lost 7 bases, and 6 bases stayed unmatched. The CDR3 reads CASSSDRGPSGELFF. CDR3 DNA: TGTGCCAGCAGCTCCGACAGGGGGCCTAGCGGGGAGCTGTTTTTT.

V gene TRBV20-1 combines with J gene TRBJ2-7, with D unresolved. The germline CDR1 and CDR2 sequences are DFQATT and SNEGSKA (reference sequence). This CDR3 contains 14 residues. Trimming removed 3 bases from V and 6 bases from J, with 18 bases in between. The CDR3 DNA is TGCAGTGCTAGCGGTCGCGGTACTACGGGCGAGCAGTACTTC. Amino acids: CSASGRGTTGEQYF.

The gene calls are TRBV20-1 and TRBJ2-1; 9 bases are a match to TRBD2. J lost 8 bases, V lost 0 bases, and 11 bases had no gene match. Germline V gene sequence: CDR1 DFQATT, CDR2 SNEGSKA (reference sequence). The CDR3 covers 16 residues. In nucleotides, the CDR3 is TGCAGTGCTAGAGAATGGGCGGGGGGGATGGAGTATGAGCAGTTCTTC. It encodes CSAREWAGGMEYEQFF.

The genes are TRBV9 and TRBJ2-5, with D possibly TRBD2 on 5 matching bases. This CDR3 comprises 14 residues. Germline CDR1 and CDR2: SGDLS and YYNGEE. The V and J ends lost 1 base and 3 bases respectively, with 10 bases between them. This chain's CDR3 is CASSVRGGEETQYF. CDR3 DNA sequence: TGTGCCAGCAGCGTACGCGGAGGAGAAGAGACCCAGTACTTC.

The CDR3 protein is CASSLSIGQPQHF. For the CDR3, the DNA is TGTGCCAGCAGTTTATCGATCGGTCAGCCCCAGCATTTT. The rearrangement uses TRBV27 and TRBJ1-5; D remains ambiguous. The ends were cut back, 0 bases at V and 6 bases at J, with 6 bases in the middle. The CDR3 runs to 13 residues. Germline values: CDR1 MNHEY, CDR2 SMNVEV (reference sequence).

V is TRBV25-1 and J is TRBJ2-7; no firm D call. Per the germline V gene, CDR1 is MGHDK and CDR2 is SYGVNS. The CDR3 sequence is 12 residues long. V was pared by 3 bases and J by 4 bases, with 7 bases between. The CDR3 reads CASSDGYYEQYF. In DNA form, the CDR3 reads TGTGCCAGCAGTGATGGGTATTACGAGCAGTACTTC.

The CDR3 bases are TGTGCCAGCAGTTTCCTCAGCGGGGGGTCTCAAGAGACCCAGTACTTC. Residues: CASSFLSGGSQETQYF. The chain employs TRBV12-3 or TRBV12-4 and TRBJ2-5; 9 bases line up with TRBD2. The CDR3 has 16 residues. V gave up 3 bases and J gave up 2 bases; unmatched junction bases: 7.

This clonotype was recorded once. V is TRBV12-5 and J is TRBJ1-1; D possibly corresponds to TRBD1 (6 bases). V dropped 5 bases and J dropped 3 bases, with 13 bases sitting between them. The CDR3 contains 14 residues. Germline V lookup: CDR1 LGHNT, CDR2 FRNRAP. The CDR3 DNA reads TGTGCTAGTGGTCCCGAGGGGGGCCACACTGAAGCTTTCTTT. This sequence encodes CASGPEGGHTEAFF.

V gene TRBV20-1 combines with J gene TRBJ2-2; 7 nucleotides agree with TRBD2. This CDR3 comprises 14 residues. The V segment lost 0 bases and the J segment 4 bases; nucleotides outside the gene matches: 2. Germline V lookup: CDR1 DFQATT, CDR2 SNEGSKA (reference sequence). The DNA of the CDR3 is TGCAGTGCTAGAGATCCGGGGGGCACCGGGGAGCTGTTTTTT. Its translation is CSARDPGGTGELFF.

The chain uses TRBV4-2 and TRBJ2-3; D remains unclear. Trimming pared 2 bases from V and 1 base from J, leaving 7 bases between. The CDR3 is 14 amino acids. Per the germline V gene, CDR1 is LGHNA and CDR2 is YNFKEQ. CDR3 DNA: TGTGCCAGCAGCCAAAGTGTCGGCACAGATACGCAGTATTTT. The encoded protein is CASSQSVGTDTQYF.

The J gene is TRBJ2-1, the V gene TRBV29-1, with D perhaps assigned TRBD1 or TRBD2 (6 bases each). Trimming left V 5 bases short and J 4 bases short, with 12 bases between. This CDR3 is 13 amino acids long. Germline lookup yields CDR1 SQVTM and CDR2 ANQGSEA. CDR3: CSVLGGEYNEQFF. CDR3 coding DNA: TGCAGCGTTCTCGGGGGCGAGTACAATGAGCAGTTCTTC.

J is TRBJ1-5 and V is TRBV12-5, with D unclear. Germline lookup yields CDR1 LGHNT and CDR2 FRNRAP. The CDR3 consists of 13 residues. Trimming removed 8 bases at V and 9 bases at J, with 17 bases between. The DNA of the CDR3 is TGTGCTAGTTCAAACGGGCAGGCCTGGCCCCAGCATTTT. Its protein product is CASSNGQAWPQHF.

The chain combines TRBV7-6 with TRBJ2-7; no reliable D call. Germline CDR1 and CDR2: SGHVS and FNYEAQ. V lost 4 bases to trimming and J lost 1 base, with 11 bases between them. CDR3 size: 14 residues. The CDR3 nucleotides read TGTGCCAGCAGCTGGGAAGTAGATTCCTACGAGCAGTACTTC. This translates into CASSWEVDSYEQYF.